The entry below describes one T cell receptor beta chain. Its antigen is unknown. The data were obtained in a study of cytomegalovirus exposure and HLA in healthy donors. Study-level findings and limits: Exclusion as indistinguishable affected some V segments, including TRBV6-2 and TRBV6-3. Testing in vitro showed a few CMV-associated chains specific for CMV antigens. Another analysis was done later, and it associated 17,000 or so TCR beta sequences with HLA alleles at 0.05 false discovery rate.

PCR employed 60 Vbeta and 13 Jbeta primers. Source study methods: Per a later analysis, the number of unique TCR beta chains was some 80 million, of which 8.5 million to 11 million were shared. The protocol was immunoSEQ multiplex PCR, while the TCRdb copy is restricted to in-frame clones and leaves out a portion. The V and J calls and the clone size are those of that table, but D and trimming were determined from the DNA. The sample lists around 170,000 clones, around 82% seen once, with 0.38% in the top ten. Unmatched junction bases numbered 6, after V lost 2 bases and J lost 4 bases. This CDR3 is 14 amino acids long. Germline loops: CDR1 SGDLS, CDR2 YYNGEE.

The gene calls are TRBV9 and TRBJ2-7, with 7 bases matching TRBD1. This TCR came from a boy younger than 10 in good health and CMV-seronegative. Sequencing was performed on PBMCs. The CDR3 DNA reads TGTGCCAGCAGCGTTGGGACAGAGTATTACGAGCAGTACTTC. Protein sequence: CASSVGTEYYEQYF.